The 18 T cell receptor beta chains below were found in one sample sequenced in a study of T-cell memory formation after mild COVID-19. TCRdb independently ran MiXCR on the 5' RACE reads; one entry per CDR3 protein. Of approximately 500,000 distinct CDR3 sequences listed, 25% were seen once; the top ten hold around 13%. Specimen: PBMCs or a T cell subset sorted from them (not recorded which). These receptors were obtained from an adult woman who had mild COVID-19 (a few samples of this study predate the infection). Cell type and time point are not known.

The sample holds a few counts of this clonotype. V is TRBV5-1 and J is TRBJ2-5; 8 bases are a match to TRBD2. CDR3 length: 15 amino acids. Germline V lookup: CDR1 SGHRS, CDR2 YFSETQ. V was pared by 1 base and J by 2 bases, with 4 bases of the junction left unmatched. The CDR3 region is CASSLHLAGQETQYF. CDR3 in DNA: TGCGCCAGCAGCTTGCACTTAGCGGGACAAGAGACCCAGTACTTC.

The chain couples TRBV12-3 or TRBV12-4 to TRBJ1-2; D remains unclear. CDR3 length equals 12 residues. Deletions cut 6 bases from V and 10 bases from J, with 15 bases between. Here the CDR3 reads CASRPGSSIYTF. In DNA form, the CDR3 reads TGTGCCAGCAGGCCTGGATCCTCTATCTACACCTTC.

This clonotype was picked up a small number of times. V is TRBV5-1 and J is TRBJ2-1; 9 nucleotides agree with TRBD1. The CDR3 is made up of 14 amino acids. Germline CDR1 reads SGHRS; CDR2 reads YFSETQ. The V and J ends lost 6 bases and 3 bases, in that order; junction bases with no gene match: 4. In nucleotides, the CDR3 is TGCGCCAGCATCTCGGACAGGGGCTACAATGAGCAGTTCTTC. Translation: CASISDRGYNEQFF.

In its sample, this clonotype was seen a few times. The CDR3 reads CSVSDSGNTIYF. The CDR3 nucleotides read TGCAGCGTCAGCGACTCTGGAAACACCATATATTTT. The V and J genes are TRBV29-1 and TRBJ1-3, with no clear D. There are 12 residues in the CDR3. The germline CDR1 and CDR2 sequences are SQVTM and ANQGSEA. Trimming pared 6 bases from V and 0 bases from J, leaving 6 bases between. Full variable domain (rest looked up from reference TRBV29-1 and TRBJ1-3): SAVISQKPSRDICQRGTSLTIQCQVDSQVTMMFWYRQQPGQSLTLIATANQGSEATYESGFVIDKFPISRPNLTFSTLTVSNMSPEDSSIYLCSVSDSGNTIYFGEGSWLTVV.

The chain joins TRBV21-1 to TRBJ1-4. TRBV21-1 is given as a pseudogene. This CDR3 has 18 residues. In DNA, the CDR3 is TGTGCCAGCAGCTCCATCCGGTATGGTCGGGAGGCTAATGAAAAACTGTTTTTT. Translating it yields CASSSIRYGREANEKLFF.

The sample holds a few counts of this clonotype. The CDR3 loop reads CASSLIRSTGRPSAPYEQYF. The CDR3 bases are TGTGCCAGCAGTTTAATAAGGTCGACAGGGAGGCCCTCAGCTCCCTACGAGCAGTACTTC. V usage is TRBV28 and J usage is TRBJ2-7, with a possible D match to TRBD1 (7 bases). CDR1 is MDHEN and CDR2 is SYDVKM in the germline V gene. Trimming removed 2 bases at V and 2 bases at J, with 28 bases between. The CDR3 loop spans 20 amino acids. Filled out from reference TRBV28 and TRBJ2-7, the complete variable domain reads DVKVTQSSRYLVKRTGEKVFLECVQDMDHENMFWYRQDPGLGLRLIYFSYDVKMKEKGDIPEGYSVSREKKERFSLILESASTNQTSMYLCASSLIRSTGRPSAPYEQYFGPGTRLTVT.

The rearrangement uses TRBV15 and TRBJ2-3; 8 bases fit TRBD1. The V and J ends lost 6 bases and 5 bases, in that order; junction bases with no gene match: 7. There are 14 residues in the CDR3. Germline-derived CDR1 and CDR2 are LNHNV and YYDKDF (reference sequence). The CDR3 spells CATSLTGVVDTQYF. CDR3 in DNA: TGTGCCACCAGTTTGACAGGGGTAGTAGATACGCAGTATTTT.

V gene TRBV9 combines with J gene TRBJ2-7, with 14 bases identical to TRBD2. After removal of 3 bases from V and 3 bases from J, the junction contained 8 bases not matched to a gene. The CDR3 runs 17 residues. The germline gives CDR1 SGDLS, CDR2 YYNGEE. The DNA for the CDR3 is TGTGCCAGCAGCGCGCCCGAGGGACTAGCGGGGGACTACGAGCAGTACTTC. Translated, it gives CASSAPEGLAGDYEQYF.

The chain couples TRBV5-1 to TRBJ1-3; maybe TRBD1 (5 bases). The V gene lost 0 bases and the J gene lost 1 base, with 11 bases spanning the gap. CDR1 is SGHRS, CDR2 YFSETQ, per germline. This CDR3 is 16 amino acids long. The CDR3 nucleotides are TGCGCCAGCAGCTTGGATGGGGCCCATTCTGGAAACACCATATATTTT. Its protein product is CASSLDGAHSGNTIYF. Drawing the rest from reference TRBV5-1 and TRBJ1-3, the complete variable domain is KAGVTQTPRYLIKTRGQQVTLSCSPISGHRSVSWYQQTPGQGLQFLFEYFSETQRNKGNFPGRFSGRQFSNSRSEMNVSTLELGDSALYLCASSLDGAHSGNTIYFGEGSWLTVV.

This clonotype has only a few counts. This chain's CDR3 is CAWSSYENIQYF. CDR3 in DNA: TGTGCCTGGAGTAGCTATGAAAACATTCAGTACTTC. The J gene is TRBJ2-4, the V gene TRBV30; D is unresolved. The CDR3 is made up of 12 amino acids. Trimming cost V 2 bases and J 5 bases, with 7 bases left between them. Germline-derived CDR1 and CDR2 are GTSNPN and SVGIG (reference sequence).

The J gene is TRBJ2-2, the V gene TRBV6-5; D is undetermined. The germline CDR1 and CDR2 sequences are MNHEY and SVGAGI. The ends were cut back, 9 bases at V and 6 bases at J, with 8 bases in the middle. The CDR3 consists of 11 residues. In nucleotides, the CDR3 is TGTGCCAGTGGGCATCCCGGGGAGCTGTTTTTT. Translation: CASGHPGELFF.

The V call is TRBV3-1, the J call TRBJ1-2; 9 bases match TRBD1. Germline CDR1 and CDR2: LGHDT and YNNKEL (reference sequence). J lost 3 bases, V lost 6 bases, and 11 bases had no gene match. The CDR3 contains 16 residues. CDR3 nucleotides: TGTGCCAGCAGACACGGACAGGGGATCCGGTACTATGGCTACACCTTC. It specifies CASRHGQGIRYYGYTF. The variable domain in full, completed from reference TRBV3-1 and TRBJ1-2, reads DTAVSQTPKYLVTQMGNDKSIKCEQNLGHDTMYWYKQDSKKFLKIMFSYNNKELIINETVPNRFSPKSPDKAHLNLHINSLELGDSAVYFCASRHGQGIRYYGYTFGSGTRLTVV.

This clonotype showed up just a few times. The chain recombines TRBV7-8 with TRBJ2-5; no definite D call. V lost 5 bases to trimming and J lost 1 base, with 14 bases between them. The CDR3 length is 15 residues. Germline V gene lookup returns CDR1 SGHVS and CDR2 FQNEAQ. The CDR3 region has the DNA TGTGCCAGCAGCCCCCGGACGGACCCCCAAGAGACCCAGTACTTC. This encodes CASSPRTDPQETQYF. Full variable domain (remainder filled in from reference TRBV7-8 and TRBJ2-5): GAGVSQSPRYKVAKRGQDVALRCDPISGHVSLFWYQQALGQGPEFLTYFQNEAQLDKSGLPSDRFFAERPEGSVSTLKIQRTQQEDSAVYLCASSPRTDPQETQYFGPGTRLLVL.

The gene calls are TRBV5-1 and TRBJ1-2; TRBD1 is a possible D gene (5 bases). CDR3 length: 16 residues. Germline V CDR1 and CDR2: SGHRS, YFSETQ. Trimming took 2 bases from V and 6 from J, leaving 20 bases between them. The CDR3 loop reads CASSFRGGQGEDGYTF. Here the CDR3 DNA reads TGCGCCAGCAGCTTTAGAGGCGGGCAGGGAGAGGATGGCTACACCTTC.

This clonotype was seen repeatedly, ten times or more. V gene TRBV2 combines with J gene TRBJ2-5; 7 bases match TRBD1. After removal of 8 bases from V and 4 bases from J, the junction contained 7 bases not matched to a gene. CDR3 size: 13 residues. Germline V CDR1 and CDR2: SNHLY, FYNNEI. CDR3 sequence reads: CASAKGAGETQYF. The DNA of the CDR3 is TGTGCCAGCGCAAAGGGGGCGGGAGAGACCCAGTACTTC.

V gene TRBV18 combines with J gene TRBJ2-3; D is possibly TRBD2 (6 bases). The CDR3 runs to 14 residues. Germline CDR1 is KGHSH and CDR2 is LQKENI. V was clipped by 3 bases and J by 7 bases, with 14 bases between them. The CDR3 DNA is TGTGCCAGCTCACCGTCTTCGGAGGGGAATACGCAGTATTTT. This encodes CASSPSSEGNTQYF.

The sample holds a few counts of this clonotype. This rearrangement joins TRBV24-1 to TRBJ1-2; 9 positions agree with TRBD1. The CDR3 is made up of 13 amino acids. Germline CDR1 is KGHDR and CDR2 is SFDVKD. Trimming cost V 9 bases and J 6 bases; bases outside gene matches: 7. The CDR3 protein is CATGPGTGNGYTF. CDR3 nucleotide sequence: TGTGCCACCGGTCCCGGGACAGGGAATGGCTACACCTTC.

The CDR3 DNA is TGCGCCAGCTCTCGGGGGGAGGGCGCATACGAGCAGTACTTC. It is translated as CASSRGEGAYEQYF. The J gene is TRBJ2-7, the V gene TRBV5-1, with 7 positions matching TRBD2. The junction had 11 bases not matched to a gene; V was cut back by 7 bases and J by 4 bases. The CDR3 covers 14 residues. Germline V gene data show CDR1 as SGHRS and CDR2 as YFSETQ. Full variable domain (outside the CDR3, taken from reference TRBV5-1 and TRBJ2-7): KAGVTQTPRYLIKTRGQQVTLSCSPISGHRSVSWYQQTPGQGLQFLFEYFSETQRNKGNFPGRFSGRQFSNSRSEMNVSTLELGDSALYLCASSRGEGAYEQYFGPGTRLTVT.